The clone carrying this T cell receptor beta chain was detected once. Its antigen is as yet unknown. This sample is part of a study of cytomegalovirus exposure and HLA in healthy donors. The study, taken as a whole, reports: TCR beta V segments were, for the most part, productive about 87% or about 30% of the time in an earlier analysis.

Germline lookup yields CDR1 MNHEY and CDR2 SMNVEV (reference sequence). The CDR3 length is 18 residues. The ends were cut back, 2 bases at V and 0 bases at J, with 17 bases in the middle. 13 Jbeta primers and 60 Vbeta primers were used for the PCR. The data were produced by immunoSEQ multiplex PCR, yet TCRdb's version contains in-frame clones alone and is incomplete. The sample lists about 130,000 clones; more than 60% were seen once. This sequence joins TRBV27 and TRBJ2-1, with a tentative D call TRBD2 (7 bases). This TCR was recovered from a woman between 40 and 50 years old in good health and CMV-seropositive. Sequencing used PBMCs. The CDR3 DNA follows: TGTGCCAGCAGTTTAAGGGGGGGGGCGCCCAGCTCCTACAATGAGCAGTTCTTC. Its translation: CASSLRGGAPSSYNEQFF.